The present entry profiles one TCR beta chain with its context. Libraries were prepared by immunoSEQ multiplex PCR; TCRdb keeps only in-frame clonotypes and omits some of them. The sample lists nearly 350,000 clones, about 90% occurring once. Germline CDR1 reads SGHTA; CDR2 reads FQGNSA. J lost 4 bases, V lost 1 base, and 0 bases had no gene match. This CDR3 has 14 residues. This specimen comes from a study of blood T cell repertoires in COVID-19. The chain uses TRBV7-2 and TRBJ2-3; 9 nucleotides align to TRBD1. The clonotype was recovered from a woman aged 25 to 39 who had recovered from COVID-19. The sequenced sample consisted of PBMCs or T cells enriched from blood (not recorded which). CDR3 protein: CASSLGDRADTQYF. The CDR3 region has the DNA TGTGCCAGCAGCTTAGGGGACAGGGCAGATACGCAGTATTTT.